The 17 T cell receptor beta chains below all came from one sample that was sequenced in a study of human T cells and chemical hapten exposure. In TCRdb, the RACE reads were re-called with MiXCR into one record per CDR3 protein. This repertoire shows tens of thousands of distinct CDR3 sequences, roughly a tenth found once; its top ten account for approximately 3.9%. Regarding time point: pre-sensitization, week 0. The treatment here: therapeutic diphenylcyclopropenone sensitization with weekly scalp DPC. The material was whole blood, obtained in connection with sensitization to the hapten diphenylcyclopropenone (DPC). The receptors derive from a woman in her thirties or forties with alopecia areata. Some clones in this sample may be carry-over from other donors' samples.

This clonotype was observed a few times. The chain is built from TRBV2 and TRBJ2-7; the D call may be TRBD1 or TRBD2 (5 bases each). The CDR3 is 15 residues long. The germline gives CDR1 SNHLY, CDR2 FYNNEI. The ends were cut back, 3 bases at V and 2 bases at J, with 14 bases in the middle. CDR3 coding DNA: TGTGCCAGCAGTGATCCCTTTGGGACCGCCTACGAGCAGTACTTC. Its protein is CASSDPFGTAYEQYF.

The genes are TRBV7-7 and TRBJ2-5, with 10 bases matching TRBD2. J was trimmed by 3 bases and V by 3 bases; bases with no gene match: 1. The germline V gene has CDR1 SSHAT and CDR2 FNYEAQ (reference sequence). The CDR3 is made up of 14 amino acids. CDR3: CASSFSGGEETQYF. The CDR3 DNA is TGTGCCAGCAGCTTCAGCGGGGGGGAAGAGACCCAGTACTTC.

The chain uses TRBV5-1 and TRBJ1-6; unclear D gene. Germline V gene lookup returns CDR1 SGHRS and CDR2 YFSETQ. Trimming left V 0 bases short and J 0 bases short, with 7 bases between. This CDR3 spans 16 amino acids. CDR3 sequence (DNA): TGCGCCAGCAGCTTGGGGCGGAGCTCCTATAATTCACCCCTCCACTTT. This translates into CASSLGRSSYNSPLHF.

This clonotype was detected many times. The rearrangement joins TRBV7-9 to TRBJ2-1, with D uncertain. Germline loops: CDR1 SEHNR, CDR2 FQNEAQ (reference sequence). CDR3 length: 15 amino acids. V dropped 6 bases and J dropped 0 bases, with 12 bases sitting between them. CDR3 sequence reads: CASSTPIRSYNEQFF. CDR3 DNA sequence: TGTGCCAGCAGTACTCCTATTCGCTCCTACAATGAGCAGTTCTTC.

This clonotype has ten or more counts. This sequence joins TRBV25-1 and TRBJ2-7, with 8 nucleotides matching TRBD1. The germline V gene encodes CDR1 MGHDK and CDR2 SYGVNS. CDR3 length: 13 amino acids. V shed 5 bases and J 2 bases; nucleotides not matched to a gene: 2. CDR3 residues: CASSWDRTYEQYF. The CDR3 DNA reads as TGTGCCAGCAGTTGGGACAGGACCTACGAGCAGTACTTC.

The chain carries TRBV10-3 and TRBJ2-7; D uncertain. The V gene's germline CDR1 is ENHRY and CDR2 SYGVKD. The CDR3 spans 13 residues. V shed 6 bases and J shed 0 bases, with 9 bases lying between them. For the CDR3, the DNA is TGTGCCATCAGGGACGGTACCTCCTACGAGCAGTACTTC. It codes for CAIRDGTSYEQYF.

Turning to this clonotype: A much more abundant neighbour one base away suggests this may be a read error. The J gene is TRBJ2-3, the V gene TRBV7-2; D might be TRBD2 (5 bases). Germline lookup yields CDR1 SGHTA and CDR2 FQGNSA. The length of the CDR3 is 15 residues. The chain's CDR3 is CACRNEGRGTDTQYF. The CDR3 DNA follows: TGTGCCTGCAGAAACGAGGGTCGCGGCACAGATACGCAGTATTTT.

This clonotype was recorded many times. V gene TRBV7-9 combines with J gene TRBJ2-3; TRBD1 is a possible D gene (6 bases). The CDR3 is 17 amino acids. With 0 bases removed from V and 2 bases from J, the gap between germline ends came to 15 bases. Germline CDR1 is SEHNR and CDR2 is FQNEAQ (reference sequence). CDR3 residues: CASSLAGGPLHTDTQYF. DNA of the CDR3: TGTGCCAGCAGCTTAGCTGGGGGCCCCCTCCACACAGATACGCAGTATTTT. The whole variable domain, remainder taken from reference TRBV7-9 and TRBJ2-3, is DTGVSQNPRHKITKRGQNVTFRCDPISEHNRLYWYRQTLGQGPEFLTYFQNEAQLEKSRLLSDRFSAERPKGSFSTLEIQRTEQGDSAMYLCASSLAGGPLHTDTQYFGPGTRLTVL.

This clonotype occurred many times. The CDR3 bases are TGCAGCACTAACAGGGGAATGCACTCTGGGGCCAACGTCCTGACTTTC. This gives the protein CSTNRGMHSGANVLTF. The gene calls are TRBV29-1 and TRBJ2-6, with 7 bases aligning to TRBD1. The CDR3 runs 16 residues. In germline, CDR1 is SQVTM, CDR2 ANQGSEA. Germline trimming cut 8 bases from V and 0 bases from J; bases unmatched to any gene: 10. The complete variable domain, with remaining parts taken from reference TRBV29-1 and TRBJ2-6, reads SAVISQKPSRDICQRGTSLTIQCQVDSQVTMMFWYRQQPGQSLTLIATANQGSEATYESGFVIDKFPISRPNLTFSTLTVSNMSPEDSSIYLCSTNRGMHSGANVLTFGAGSRLTVL.

Concerning this clonotype: This clone may be a read error of a much larger clone one base away. The rearrangement links TRBV21-1 to TRBJ1-1; the listed D gene, TRBD1, was not tested against the DNA. TRBV21-1 is assigned pseudogene status. CDR3 length: 16 residues. The CDR3 region has the DNA TGTGCCAGCAGCAAAGGGGGCTGGGGTAGGTACACTGAAGCTCTCTTT. Its translation is CASSKGGWGRYTEALF.

This clonotype was seen at least ten times. The chain has TRBV7-8 and TRBJ1-5, with D possibly matching TRBD1 (5 bases). This CDR3 contains 16 residues. The V gene's germline CDR1 is SGHVS and CDR2 FQNEAQ. The V end lost 2 bases, the J end lost 6 bases, and 17 bases lay between the germline ends. The CDR3 bases are TGTGCCAGCAGCTTAAGTACAGGCAGCTGGCCTCAGCCCCAGCATTTT. Encoded protein: CASSLSTGSWPQPQHF.

The chain couples TRBV4-3 to TRBJ2-7; D call uncertain. The CDR3 is 16 amino acids. V was trimmed by 4 bases and J by 7 bases, leaving 23 bases between them. Germline V CDR1 and CDR2: LGHNA, YSLEER. CDR3 residues: CASSPSPRVDGLEQYF. CDR3 sequence (DNA): TGCGCCAGCAGCCCGAGCCCCCGGGTCGATGGCCTGGAGCAGTACTTC.

In its sample, this clonotype was seen a few times. The V and J genes are TRBV4-1 and TRBJ2-5, with a weak D call TRBD2 (6 bases). CDR1 and CDR2 from the germline V gene are MGHRA and YSYEKL. The CDR3 loop spans 14 amino acids. Deletions cut 1 base from V and 4 bases from J, with 10 bases between. For the CDR3, the DNA is TGCGCCAGCAGCCAAGGGAGGGCAGGAGAGACCCAGTACTTC. Amino acid sequence: CASSQGRAGETQYF.

This chain connects TRBV7-9 to TRBJ1-2, with D perhaps TRBD1 (5 bases). V lost 3 bases and J 4 bases, leaving 12 bases between the germline ends. The CDR3 has 14 residues. Germline CDR1 reads SEHNR; CDR2 reads FQNEAQ (reference sequence). CDR3 bases: TGTGCCAGCAGCTTGGGAGGGGACTTCTATGGCTACACCTTC. It codes for CASSLGGDFYGYTF.

This clonotype was counted ten times or more. The V and J genes are TRBV6-1 and TRBJ2-7, with TRBD1 matching over 10 bases. This CDR3 region has 15 residues. The J segment lost 6 bases and the V segment lost 3 bases, leaving 8 bases of the junction unmatched. Per the germline V gene, CDR1 is MNHNS and CDR2 is SASEGT. In nucleotides, the CDR3 is TGTGCCAGCAGTGAGTGGGGACAGGGGAAAAGCGAGCAGTACTTC. The encoded protein is CASSEWGQGKSEQYF.

Worth noting for this clonotype: A read error may explain this, as a much larger clone is one base away. J is TRBJ2-2 and V is TRBV7-2, with TRBD1 identical over 9 bases. J was trimmed by 5 bases and V by 10 bases; bases with no gene match: 14. Germline-derived CDR1 and CDR2 are SGHTA and FQGNSA. The CDR3 extends over 16 amino acids. The CDR3 nucleotides read TGTGCCAACATTCTTCAGGACAGGGGTTTTACCGGGGAGCTGTTTTTT. This encodes CANILQDRGFTGELFF.

This clonotype was found a few times. This rearrangement joins TRBV18 to TRBJ1-6, with D possibly matching TRBD1 (5 bases). From germline, CDR1 is KGHSH and CDR2 LQKENI. V gave up 5 bases and J gave up 15 bases, with 17 bases separating them. This CDR3 region has 13 residues. CDR3 sequence reads: CASSRDGSEGLHF. The CDR3, as DNA: TGTGCCAGCTCAAGGGACGGCTCGGAAGGCCTCCACTTT.